These 9 T cell receptor beta chains were sequenced from one sample in a study of shared clonotypes between healthy human individuals. Data came from immunoSEQ multiplex PCR; TCRdb stores just in-frame clones and leaves some out. In the table there are approximately 2.1 million clones, more than 85% of which are singletons. What was sequenced was naive CD4+ T cells from PBMCs. Subset specified: CD45RA+ positively selected. Receptors originate from a man aged 18-30 years in good health. Some clones in this sample may be carry-over from other donors' samples.

This clone has only one observation. This sequence joins TRBV5-6 and TRBJ1-1; D is unclear. Per germline, CDR1 SGHDT and CDR2 YYEEEE. The CDR3 consists of 15 residues. The ends were cut back, 1 base at V and 0 bases at J, with 10 bases in the middle. CDR3 DNA: TGTGCCAGCAGCTTGCTGTCAGCAATGAACACTGAAGCTTTCTTT. Translating it yields CASSLLSAMNTEAFF.

This chain joins TRBV27 and TRBJ2-3, with 10 bases aligning to TRBD2. Germline V gene data show CDR1 as MNHEY and CDR2 as SMNVEV (reference sequence). This CDR3 has 15 amino acids. The V segment lost 3 bases and the J segment 3 bases; nucleotides outside the gene matches: 3. This CDR3 is CASSFQREGTDTQYF. In DNA, the CDR3 is TGTGCCAGCAGTTTCCAGCGGGAGGGGACAGATACGCAGTATTTT.

The J gene is TRBJ2-2, the V gene TRBV7-9, with D tentatively TRBD1 (5 bases). Germline CDR1 is SEHNR and CDR2 is FQNEAQ (reference sequence). Trimming removed 4 bases at V and 2 bases at J, with 11 bases between. The CDR3 loop spans 15 amino acids. This chain's CDR3 is CASSWGRVNTGELFF. CDR3 nucleotide sequence: TGTGCCAGCAGCTGGGGCAGGGTCAACACCGGGGAGCTGTTTTTT.

The rearrangement joins TRBV7-3 to TRBJ2-2, with TRBD1 matching 8 bases. The CDR3 has 16 residues. V shed 4 bases, J shed 8 bases, and the junction held 12 bases outside the gene matches. Germline V CDR1 and CDR2: SGHTA, FQGTGA. The CDR3 nucleotides are TGTGCCAGCAGCTGGGGACAGGCCGGGCCGCATGGGGAGCTGTTTTTT. Amino acid sequence: CASSWGQAGPHGELFF.

The chain links TRBV7-2 to TRBJ2-7; TRBD1 matches at 8 bases. Germline CDR1 reads SGHTA; CDR2 reads FQGNSA. The V gene end was trimmed by 2 bases and the J gene end by 7 bases; junction bases not matched to a gene: 10. The CDR3 contains 15 residues. CDR3 protein: CASSLFGTGHQEQYF. In DNA form, the CDR3 reads TGTGCCAGCAGCTTATTTGGGACAGGTCACCAGGAGCAGTACTTC.

This rearrangement joins TRBV19 to TRBJ2-1, with TRBD2 matching 11 bases. V shed 4 bases and J 9 bases; nucleotides not matched to a gene: 8. CDR1 and CDR2 from the germline V gene are LNHDA and SQIVND (reference sequence). This CDR3 region has 15 residues. CDR3 coding DNA: TGTGCCAGTAGTACGACTAGCGGGACGGCAAGTGAGCAGTTCTTC. Translated: CASSTTSGTASEQFF.

The chain combines TRBV15 with TRBJ2-1; D gene ambiguous. CDR1 and CDR2 (germline): LNHNV, YYDKDF (reference sequence). The V end was cut by 0 bases, the J end by 7 bases, with 10 bases between. This CDR3 has 14 amino acids. CDR3 bases: TGTGCCACCAGCAGAGATTCCATCGGAAATGAGCAGTTCTTC. The encoded protein is CATSRDSIGNEQFF.

CDR3 sequence: CASSFLRADSNQPQHF. The CDR3 region has the DNA TGTGCCAGCAGCTTCCTGAGGGCAGATAGCAATCAGCCCCAGCATTTT. The chain joins TRBV5-4 to TRBJ1-5; D not certain. The germline CDR1 and CDR2 sequences are SGHNT and YYREEE (reference sequence). Trimming removed 2 bases from V and 0 bases from J, with 12 bases in between. The CDR3 length is 16 residues.

The chain has TRBV5-1 and TRBJ2-1; 9 bases fit TRBD2. The CDR3 runs to 15 residues. Germline V lookup: CDR1 SGHRS, CDR2 YFSETQ. V lost 1 base to trimming and J lost 7 bases; unmatched junction nucleotides: 6. CDR3: CASSLFSGSRNEQFF. The CDR3 DNA is TGCGCCAGCAGCTTGTTTAGCGGGAGTCGGAATGAGCAGTTCTTC.